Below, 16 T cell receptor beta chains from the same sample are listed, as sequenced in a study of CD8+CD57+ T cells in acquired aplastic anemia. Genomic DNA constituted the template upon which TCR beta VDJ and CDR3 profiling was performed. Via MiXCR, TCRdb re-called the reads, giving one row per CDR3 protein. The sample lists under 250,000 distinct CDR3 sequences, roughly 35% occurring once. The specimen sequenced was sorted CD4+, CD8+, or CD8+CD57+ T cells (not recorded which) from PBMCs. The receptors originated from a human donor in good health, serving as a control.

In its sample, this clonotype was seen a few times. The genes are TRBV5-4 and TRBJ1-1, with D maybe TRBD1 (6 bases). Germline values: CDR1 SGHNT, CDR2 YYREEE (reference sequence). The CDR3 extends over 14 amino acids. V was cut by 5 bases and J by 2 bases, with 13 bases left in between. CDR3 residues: CASSFGQLNTEAFF. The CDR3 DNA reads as TGTGCCAGCAGTTTTGGACAGCTAAACACTGAAGCTTTCTTT.

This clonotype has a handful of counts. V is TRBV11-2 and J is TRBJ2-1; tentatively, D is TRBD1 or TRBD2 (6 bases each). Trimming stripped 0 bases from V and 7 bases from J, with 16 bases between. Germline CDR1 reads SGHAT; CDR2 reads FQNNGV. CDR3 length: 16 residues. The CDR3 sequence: CASSLDRGRGGNEQFF. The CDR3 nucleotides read TGTGCCAGCAGCTTAGATCGGGGCAGGGGAGGTAATGAGCAGTTCTTC.

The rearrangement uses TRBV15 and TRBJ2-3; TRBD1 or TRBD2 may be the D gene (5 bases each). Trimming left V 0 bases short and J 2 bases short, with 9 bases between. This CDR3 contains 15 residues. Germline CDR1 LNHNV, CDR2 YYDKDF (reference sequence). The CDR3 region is CATSRDRDDTDTQYF. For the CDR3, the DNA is TGTGCCACCAGCAGAGACAGGGACGACACAGATACGCAGTATTTT.

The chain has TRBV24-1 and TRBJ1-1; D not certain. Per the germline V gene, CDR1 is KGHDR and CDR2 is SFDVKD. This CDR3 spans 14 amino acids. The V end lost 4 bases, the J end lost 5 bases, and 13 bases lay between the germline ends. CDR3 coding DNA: TGTGCCACCAGTGACCCCGGGAAAGAGACTGAAGCTTTCTTT. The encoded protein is CATSDPGKETEAFF.

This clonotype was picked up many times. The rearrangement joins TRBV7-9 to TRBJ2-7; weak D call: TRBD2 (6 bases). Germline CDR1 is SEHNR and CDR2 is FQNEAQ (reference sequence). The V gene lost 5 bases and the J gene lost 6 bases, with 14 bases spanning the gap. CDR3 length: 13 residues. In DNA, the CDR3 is TGTGCCAGCAGCCGGCAGGGAGGTTTCGAGCAGTACTTC. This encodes CASSRQGGFEQYF.

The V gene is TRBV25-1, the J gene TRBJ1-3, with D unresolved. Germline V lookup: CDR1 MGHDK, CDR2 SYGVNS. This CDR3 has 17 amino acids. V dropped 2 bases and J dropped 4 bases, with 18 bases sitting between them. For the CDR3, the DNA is TGTGCCAGCAGTGAAGCGGGTTCAGGAGTGGAAGGAAACACCATATATTTT. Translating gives CASSEAGSGVEGNTIYF. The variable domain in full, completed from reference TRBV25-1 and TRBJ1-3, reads EADIYQTPRYLVIGTGKKITLECSQTMGHDKMYWYQQDPGMELHLIHYSYGVNSTEKGDLSSESTVSRIRTEHFPLTLESARPSHTSQYLCASSEAGSGVEGNTIYFGEGSWLTVV.

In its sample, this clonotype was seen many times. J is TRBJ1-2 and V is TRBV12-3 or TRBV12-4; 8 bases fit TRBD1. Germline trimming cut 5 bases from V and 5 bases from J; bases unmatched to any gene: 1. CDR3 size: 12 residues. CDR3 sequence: CASSRDRYGYTF. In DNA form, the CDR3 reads TGTGCCAGCAGTCGGGACAGGTATGGCTACACCTTC.

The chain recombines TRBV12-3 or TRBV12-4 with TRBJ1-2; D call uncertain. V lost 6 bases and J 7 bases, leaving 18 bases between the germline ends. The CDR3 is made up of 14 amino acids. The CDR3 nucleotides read TGTGCCAGCAGAGCCGGACTTAAGGGTGGTGGCTACACCTTC. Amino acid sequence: CASRAGLKGGGYTF.

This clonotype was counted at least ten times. CDR3 loop: CASIPPGPPYEQYF. Here the CDR3 DNA reads TGTGCCAGCATCCCGCCAGGTCCACCCTACGAGCAGTACTTC. The rearrangement links TRBV5-8 to TRBJ2-7; unclear D gene. The germline V gene encodes CDR1 SGHTS and CDR2 YDEGEE. This CDR3 is 14 amino acids long. With 6 bases removed from V and 2 bases from J, the gap between germline ends came to 15 bases.

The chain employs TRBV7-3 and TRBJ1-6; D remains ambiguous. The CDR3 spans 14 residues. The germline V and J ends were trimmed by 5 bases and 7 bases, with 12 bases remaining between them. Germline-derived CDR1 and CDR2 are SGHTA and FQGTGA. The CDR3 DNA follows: TGTGCCAGCAGCGATTGGGCAGGAAATTCACCCCTCCACTTT. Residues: CASSDWAGNSPLHF.

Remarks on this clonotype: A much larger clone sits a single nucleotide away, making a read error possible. The CDR3 reads CASSAHDRDEQPQHF. The DNA of the CDR3 is TGTGCCAGCAGTGCCCACGACAGGGACGAGCAGCCCCAGCATTTT. The chain is built from TRBV6-1 and TRBJ1-5; 7 bases map to TRBD1. Germline-derived CDR1 and CDR2 are MNHNS and SASEGT. The CDR3 covers 15 residues. V was clipped by 4 bases and J by 7 bases; unmatched bases: 10.

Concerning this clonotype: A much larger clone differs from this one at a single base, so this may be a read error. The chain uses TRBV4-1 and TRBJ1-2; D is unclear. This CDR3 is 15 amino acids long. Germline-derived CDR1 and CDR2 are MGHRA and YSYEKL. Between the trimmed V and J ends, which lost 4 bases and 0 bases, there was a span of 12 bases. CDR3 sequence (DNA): TGCGCCAGCAGCCGAGCCGCAGGTGCTAACTATGGCTACACCTTC. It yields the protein CASSRAAGANYGYTF.

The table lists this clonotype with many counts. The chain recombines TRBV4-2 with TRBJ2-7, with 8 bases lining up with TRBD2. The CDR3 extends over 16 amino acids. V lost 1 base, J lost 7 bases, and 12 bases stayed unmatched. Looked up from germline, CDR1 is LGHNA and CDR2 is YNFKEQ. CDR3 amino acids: CASSQAKGTRVVEQYF. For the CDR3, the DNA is TGTGCCAGCAGCCAAGCCAAGGGGACTAGAGTGGTAGAGCAGTACTTC.

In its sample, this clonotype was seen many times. CDR3 sequence reads: CATSSRGQVDGQPQHF. The DNA for the CDR3 is TGTGCCACCAGCAGCCGGGGACAGGTTGACGGACAGCCCCAGCATTTT. This chain connects TRBV15 to TRBJ1-5; TRBD1 matches 8 bases. Germline loops: CDR1 LNHNV, CDR2 YYDKDF (reference sequence). The CDR3 runs to 16 residues. V shed 3 bases and J 7 bases; nucleotides not matched to a gene: 11.

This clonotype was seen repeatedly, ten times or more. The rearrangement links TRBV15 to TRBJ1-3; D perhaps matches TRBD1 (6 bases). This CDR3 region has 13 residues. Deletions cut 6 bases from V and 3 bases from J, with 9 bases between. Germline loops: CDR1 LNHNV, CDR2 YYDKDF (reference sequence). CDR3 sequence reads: CATREGGGNTIYF. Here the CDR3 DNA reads TGTGCCACCAGAGAAGGGGGTGGAAACACCATATATTTT.

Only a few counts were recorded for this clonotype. The CDR3 spells CASSLGGRFGTARLNTEAFF. CDR3 DNA: TGTGCCAGCAGCTTAGGAGGTCGGTTCGGGACAGCCCGCTTAAACACTGAAGCTTTCTTT. V is TRBV11-2 and J is TRBJ1-1; 7 bases align to TRBD1. The CDR3 loop spans 20 amino acids. V dropped 1 base and J dropped 2; count of bases not matched to a gene: 19. Germline CDR1 is SGHAT and CDR2 is FQNNGV.